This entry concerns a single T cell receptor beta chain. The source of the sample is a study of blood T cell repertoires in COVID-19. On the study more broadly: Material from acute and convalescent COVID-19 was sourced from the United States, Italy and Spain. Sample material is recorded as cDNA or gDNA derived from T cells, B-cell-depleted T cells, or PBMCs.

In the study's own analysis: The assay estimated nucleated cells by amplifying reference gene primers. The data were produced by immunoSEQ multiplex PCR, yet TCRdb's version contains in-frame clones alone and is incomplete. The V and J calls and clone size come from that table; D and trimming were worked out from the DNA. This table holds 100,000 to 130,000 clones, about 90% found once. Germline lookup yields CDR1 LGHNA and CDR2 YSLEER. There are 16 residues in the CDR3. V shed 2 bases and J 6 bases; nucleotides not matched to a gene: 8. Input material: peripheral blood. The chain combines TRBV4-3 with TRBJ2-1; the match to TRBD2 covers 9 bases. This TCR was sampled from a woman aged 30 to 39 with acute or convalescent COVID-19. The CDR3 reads CASSQNIGLALNEQFF. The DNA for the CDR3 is TGCGCCAGCAGCCAAAACATAGGACTAGCGCTCAATGAGCAGTTCTTC.